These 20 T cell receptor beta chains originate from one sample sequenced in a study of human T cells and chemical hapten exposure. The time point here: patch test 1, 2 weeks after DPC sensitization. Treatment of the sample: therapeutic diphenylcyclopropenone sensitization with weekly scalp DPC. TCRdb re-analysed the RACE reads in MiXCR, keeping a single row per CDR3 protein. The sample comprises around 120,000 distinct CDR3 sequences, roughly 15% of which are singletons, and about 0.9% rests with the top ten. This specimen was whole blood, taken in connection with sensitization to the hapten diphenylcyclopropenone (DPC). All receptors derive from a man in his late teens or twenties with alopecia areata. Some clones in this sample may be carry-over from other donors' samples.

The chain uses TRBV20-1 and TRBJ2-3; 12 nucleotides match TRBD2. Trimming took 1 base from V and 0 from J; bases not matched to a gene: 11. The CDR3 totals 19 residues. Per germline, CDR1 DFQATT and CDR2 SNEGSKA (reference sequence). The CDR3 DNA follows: TGCAGTGCTAGAGTCGTTTGGACTAGCGGGGCCTCTAGCACAGATACGCAGTATTTT. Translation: CSARVVWTSGASSTDTQYF.

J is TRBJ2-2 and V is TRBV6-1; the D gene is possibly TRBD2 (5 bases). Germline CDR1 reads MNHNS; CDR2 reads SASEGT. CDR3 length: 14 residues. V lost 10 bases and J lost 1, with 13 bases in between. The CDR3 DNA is TGTGCCACCCGCTTGGACTTGAACACCGGGGAGCTGTTTTTT. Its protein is CATRLDLNTGELFF.

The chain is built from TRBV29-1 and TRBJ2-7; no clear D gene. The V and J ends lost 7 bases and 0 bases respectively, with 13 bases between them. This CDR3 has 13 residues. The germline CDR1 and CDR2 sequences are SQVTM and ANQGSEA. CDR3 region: CSGQDLSSYEQYV. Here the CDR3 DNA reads TGCAGCGGACAAGACTTAAGCTCCTACGAGCAGTACGTC.

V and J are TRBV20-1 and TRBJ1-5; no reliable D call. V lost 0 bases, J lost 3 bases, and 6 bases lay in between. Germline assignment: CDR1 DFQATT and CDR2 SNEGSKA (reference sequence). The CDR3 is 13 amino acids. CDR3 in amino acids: CSARDPPNQPQHF. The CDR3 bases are TGCAGTGCTAGAGATCCCCCCAATCAGCCCCAGCATTTT.

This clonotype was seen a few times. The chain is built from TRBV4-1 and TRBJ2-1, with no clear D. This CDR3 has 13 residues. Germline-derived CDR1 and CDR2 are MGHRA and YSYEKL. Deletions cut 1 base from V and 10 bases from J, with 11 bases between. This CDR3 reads CASSQVYVEEQFF. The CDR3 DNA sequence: TGCGCCAGCAGCCAAGTTTATGTAGAGGAGCAGTTCTTC.

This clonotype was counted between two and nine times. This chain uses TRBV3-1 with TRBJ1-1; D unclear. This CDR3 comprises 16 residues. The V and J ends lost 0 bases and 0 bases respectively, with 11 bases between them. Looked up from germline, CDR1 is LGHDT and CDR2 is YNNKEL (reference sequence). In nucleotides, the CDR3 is TGTGCCAGCAGCCAAGAAAGGGTTTCCATGAACACTGAAGCTTTCTTT. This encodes CASSQERVSMNTEAFF.

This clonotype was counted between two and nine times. CDR3 protein: CASSRDRGRSTNYGYTF. In DNA form, the CDR3 reads TGTGCCAGCAGTCGGGACAGGGGGCGCTCTACTAACTATGGCTACACCTTC. The chain links TRBV28 to TRBJ1-2; 12 positions match TRBD1. The CDR3 is made up of 17 amino acids. Germline CDR1 MDHEN, CDR2 SYDVKM. After removal of 5 bases from V and 0 bases from J, the junction contained 7 bases not matched to a gene.

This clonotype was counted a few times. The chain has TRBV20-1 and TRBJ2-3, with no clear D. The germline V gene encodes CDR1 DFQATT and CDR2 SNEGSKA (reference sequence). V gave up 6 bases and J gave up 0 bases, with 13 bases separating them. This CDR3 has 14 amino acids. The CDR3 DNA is TGCAGTGCCCTGCCAATCACTAGCACAGATACGCAGTATTTT. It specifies CSALPITSTDTQYF.

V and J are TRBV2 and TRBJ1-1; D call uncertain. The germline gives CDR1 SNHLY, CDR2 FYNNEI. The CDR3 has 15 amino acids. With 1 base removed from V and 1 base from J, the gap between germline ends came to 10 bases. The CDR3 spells CASSEVRTANTEAFF. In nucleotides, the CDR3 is TGTGCCAGCAGTGAAGTTCGGACGGCGAACACTGAAGCTTTCTTT. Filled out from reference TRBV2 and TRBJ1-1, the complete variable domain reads EPEVTQTPSHQVTQMGQEVILRCVPISNHLYFYWYRQILGQKVEFLVSFYNNEISEKSEIFDDQFSVERPDGSNFTLKIRSTKLEDSAMYFCASSEVRTANTEAFFGQGTRLTVV.

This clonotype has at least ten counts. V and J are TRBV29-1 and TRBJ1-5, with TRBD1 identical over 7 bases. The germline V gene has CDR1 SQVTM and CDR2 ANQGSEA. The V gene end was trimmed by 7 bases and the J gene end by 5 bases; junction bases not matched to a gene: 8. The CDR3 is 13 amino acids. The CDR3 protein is CSAGQGTDQPQHF. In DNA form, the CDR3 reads TGCAGCGCTGGGCAAGGGACAGATCAGCCCCAGCATTTT.

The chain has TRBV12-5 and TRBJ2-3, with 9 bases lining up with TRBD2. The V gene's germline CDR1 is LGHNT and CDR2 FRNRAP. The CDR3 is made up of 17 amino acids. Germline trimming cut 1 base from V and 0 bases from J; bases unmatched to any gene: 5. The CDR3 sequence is CASGLASGGLSTDTQYF. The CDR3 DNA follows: TGTGCTAGTGGTTTGGCCAGCGGGGGGTTGAGCACAGATACGCAGTATTTT.

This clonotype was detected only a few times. The CDR3 region is CASSYPENTGELFF. In DNA form, the CDR3 reads TGTGCCAGCAGTTACCCCGAGAACACCGGGGAGCTGTTTTTT. The gene calls are TRBV6-2 or TRBV6-3 and TRBJ2-2, with D unresolved. V lost 2 bases to trimming and J lost 1 base, with 5 bases between them. Germline assignment: CDR1 MNHEY and CDR2 SVGEGT. The CDR3 runs to 14 residues.

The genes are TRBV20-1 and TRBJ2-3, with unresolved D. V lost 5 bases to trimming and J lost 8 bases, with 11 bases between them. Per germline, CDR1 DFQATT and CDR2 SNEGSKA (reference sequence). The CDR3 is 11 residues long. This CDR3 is CSARGALTQYF. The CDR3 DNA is TGCAGTGCTCGAGGCGCTCTTACGCAGTATTTT.

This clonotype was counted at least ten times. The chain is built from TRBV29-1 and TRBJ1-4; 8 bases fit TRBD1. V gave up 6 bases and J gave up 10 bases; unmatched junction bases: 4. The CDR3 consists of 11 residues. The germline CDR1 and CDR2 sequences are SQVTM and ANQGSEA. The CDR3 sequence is CSVVGQGKLFF. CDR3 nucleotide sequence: TGCAGCGTCGTCGGACAGGGAAAACTGTTTTTT.

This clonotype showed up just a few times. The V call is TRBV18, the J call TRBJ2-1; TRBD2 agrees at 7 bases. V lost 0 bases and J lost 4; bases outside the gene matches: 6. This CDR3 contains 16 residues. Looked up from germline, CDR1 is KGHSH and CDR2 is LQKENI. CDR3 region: CASSPPRPGGYNEQFF. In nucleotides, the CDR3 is TGTGCCAGCTCACCACCTCGTCCGGGGGGATACAATGAGCAGTTCTTC.

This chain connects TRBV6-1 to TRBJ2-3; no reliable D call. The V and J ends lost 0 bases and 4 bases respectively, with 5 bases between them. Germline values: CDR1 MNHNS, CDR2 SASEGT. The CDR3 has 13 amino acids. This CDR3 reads CASSEAPADTQYF. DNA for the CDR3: TGTGCCAGCAGTGAAGCACCGGCAGATACGCAGTATTTT.

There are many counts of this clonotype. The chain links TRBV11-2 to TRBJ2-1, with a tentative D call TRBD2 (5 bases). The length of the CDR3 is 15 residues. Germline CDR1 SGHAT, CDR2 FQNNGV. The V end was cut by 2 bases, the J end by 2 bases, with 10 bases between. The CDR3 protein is CASSLSSGTYNEQFF. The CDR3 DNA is TGTGCCAGCAGCTTATCTTCGGGGACCTACAATGAGCAGTTCTTC.

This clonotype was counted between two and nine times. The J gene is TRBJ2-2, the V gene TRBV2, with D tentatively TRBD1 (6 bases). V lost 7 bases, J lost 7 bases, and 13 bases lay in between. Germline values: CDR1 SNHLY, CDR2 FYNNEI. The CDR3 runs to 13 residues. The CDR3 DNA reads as TGTGCCAGCAACAGCAGGGGTGGCGGGGAGCTGTTTTTT. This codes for CASNSRGGGELFF.

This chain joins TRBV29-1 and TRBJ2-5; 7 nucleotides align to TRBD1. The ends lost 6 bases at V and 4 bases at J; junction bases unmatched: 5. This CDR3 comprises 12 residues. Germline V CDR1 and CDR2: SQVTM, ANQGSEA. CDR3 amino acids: CSVLKGAETQYF. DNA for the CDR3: TGCAGCGTCTTGAAGGGGGCAGAGACCCAGTACTTC.

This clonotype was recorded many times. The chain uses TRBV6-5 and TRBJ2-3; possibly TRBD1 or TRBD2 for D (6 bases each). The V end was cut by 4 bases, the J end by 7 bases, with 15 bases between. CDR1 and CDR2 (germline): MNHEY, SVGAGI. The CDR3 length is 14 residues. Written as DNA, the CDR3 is TGTGCCAGCAGTTTACCCGGGGGCATGAATACGCAGTATTTT. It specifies CASSLPGGMNTQYF.